This passage covers 7 T cell receptor beta chains from one sample sequenced in a study of blood T cells in healthy people across ages (dated by TCRdb to about 2015). The method behind the library was 5' RACE. The sequencer was an Illumina HiSeq 2500. The second PCR ran for about 6 to 11 cycles and used a J-beta primer mix along with a sample-barcoded 5' primer. Clones were called with MiXCR by TCRdb after fastp trimmed the public reads at Q25, and only in-frame beta chains were retained. Rows with a matching CDR3 protein are joined into one entry that keeps the most common DNA and genes. This sample is represented by over a million distinct CDR3 sequences; more than 40% of them were singletons. 18% of the sample rests with the top ten. The sequencing input was blood. The receptors come from an older woman in good health.

This chain joins TRBV7-2 and TRBJ1-2; TRBD1 might be the D (6 bases). CDR1 is SGHTA, CDR2 FQGNSA, per germline. The V and J ends lost 0 bases and 6 bases respectively, with 8 bases between them. CDR3 length equals 13 residues. For the CDR3, the DNA is TGTGCCAGCAGCTTAGCGGACAGCGATGGCTACACCTTC. It specifies CASSLADSDGYTF.

On this clonotype: This clone may be a read error of a much larger clone one base away. This chain joins TRBV20-1 and TRBJ2-7; either TRBD1 or TRBD2 may supply D (5 bases each). The CDR3 loop spans 12 amino acids. Germline loops: CDR1 DFQATT, CDR2 SNEGSKA (reference sequence). The CDR3 DNA follows: TGCAGTGCCGTGGGACCGTCCTACGTGCAGTACTTC. It specifies CSAVGPSYVQYF.

This clonotype was counted many times. V usage is TRBV20-1 and J usage is TRBJ2-3, with D tentatively TRBD2 (5 bases). Trimming shortened V by 6 bases and J by 6 bases, and 10 bases separated the two germline ends. The CDR3 contains 11 residues. CDR1 DFQATT and CDR2 SNEGSKA come from the germline V gene (reference sequence). CDR3 loop: CSAHLADTQYF. The CDR3 DNA sequence: TGCAGTGCACACTTAGCGGATACGCAGTATTTT.

This clonotype has a handful of counts. Just one base apart from a much larger clone, this may be a read error. The chain recombines TRBV29-1 with TRBJ2-1; 7 bases agree with TRBD2. With the DNA end fitting TRBJ2-7 better, the J assignment may be wrong. This CDR3 contains 13 residues. Germline V lookup: CDR1 SQVTM, CDR2 ANQGSEA. The CDR3 sequence: CSVILAAYNEQYF. Written as DNA, the CDR3 is TGCAGCGTTATTCTAGCGGCCTACAATGAGCAGTACTTC.

The chain couples TRBV7-8 to TRBJ2-1; the D gene is possibly TRBD1 (6 bases). Germline lookup yields CDR1 SGHVS and CDR2 FQNEAQ. The CDR3 contains 14 residues. Trimming took 5 bases from V and 9 from J, leaving 17 bases between them. The CDR3 reads CASSITTGGAEQFF. In DNA form, the CDR3 reads TGTGCCAGCAGCATCACCACTGGGGGCGCTGAGCAGTTCTTC.

The rearrangement uses TRBV18 and TRBJ2-3; possible D gene TRBD2, 6 bases. Germline V gene lookup returns CDR1 KGHSH and CDR2 LQKENI. Deletions cut 0 bases from V and 2 bases from J, with 12 bases between. The CDR3 runs to 16 residues. CDR3 DNA sequence: TGTGCCAGCTCACCACCGAAAGGGACTTCCACAGATACGCAGTATTTT. Encoded protein: CASSPPKGTSTDTQYF.

The chain combines TRBV9 with TRBJ2-3, with D uncertain. With 4 bases removed from V and 3 bases from J, the gap between germline ends came to 12 bases. CDR3 length equals 14 residues. Per germline, CDR1 SGDLS and CDR2 YYNGEE. The CDR3 DNA is TGTGCCAGCAGCCCCAGTGTCAGGACAGATACGCAGTATTTT. It encodes CASSPSVRTDTQYF.